The sequence of this T cell receptor (beta chain) was determined in a study of T cell responses to AZD1222 COVID-19 vaccine. Study overall: Researchers grouped second doses given at about 4 or about 12 weeks into one pool. General study results and limits: Clonal diversity may have been underestimated, and the donors were mostly white British, with more females than males.

Of note for this clone: As yet, its antigen is unknown.

Clones were read by immunoSEQ multiplex PCR, and TCRdb kept only the in-frame ones, dropping some. Here the sample spans over 100,000 clones, 70% to 90% being singletons. From germline, CDR1 is LNHDA and CDR2 SQIVND (reference sequence). The CDR3 runs to 13 residues. V lost 10 bases and J lost 2, with 14 bases in between. This receptor was taken from an adult in good health. The gene calls are TRBV19 and TRBJ1-2; D not resolved. This sample comprised peripheral blood, obtained on day 0 of AZD1222 vaccination. The CDR3 reads CATKYTGNYGYTF. The CDR3 coding sequence is TGTGCCACCAAATATACGGGAAACTATGGCTACACCTTC.